What follows are 6 T cell receptor beta chains derived from one specimen sequenced in a study of cytomegalovirus exposure and HLA in healthy donors. The assay was immunoSEQ multiplex PCR, and TCRdb's table has in-frame clones only and misses some. Of about 160,000 clones detected, around 81% appear once; the ten largest clones hold 2% to 2.5%. The specimen sequenced was PBMCs. The receptors derive from a man under 40 in good health and CMV-seropositive.

V is TRBV5-1 and J is TRBJ1-3; D is possibly TRBD1 (6 bases). V was clipped by 2 bases and J by 0 bases, with 12 bases between them. The CDR3 spans 16 residues. The germline V gene encodes CDR1 SGHRS and CDR2 YFSETQ. The CDR3 bases are TGCGCCAGCAGCTTCGGGACAACCAGCTCTGGAAACACCATATATTTT. Translation gives CASSFGTTSSGNTIYF.

J is TRBJ2-7 and V is TRBV7-9, with TRBD1 as a possible D gene (5 bases). In germline, CDR1 is SEHNR, CDR2 FQNEAQ (reference sequence). The length of the CDR3 is 13 residues. V gave up 1 base and J gave up 5 bases, with 9 bases separating them. This chain's CDR3 is CASSLVLGHEQYF. CDR3 sequence (DNA): TGTGCCAGCAGCTTAGTTCTGGGGCACGAGCAGTACTTC.

This rearrangement joins TRBV7-3 to TRBJ2-7; 10 nucleotides line up with TRBD2. The CDR3 has 14 amino acids. With 8 bases clipped from V and 6 bases from J, the junction kept 10 bases outside the gene matches. Germline V gene lookup returns CDR1 SGHTA and CDR2 FQGTGA. CDR3 in DNA: TGTGCCAGCGGGAGACTAGCGGGCCCTGGCGAGCAGTACTTC. Translating gives CASGRLAGPGEQYF.

The chain uses TRBV6-5 and TRBJ2-2, with D uncertain. Trimming cost V 2 bases and J 0 bases, with 7 bases left between them. Looked up from germline, CDR1 is MNHEY and CDR2 is SVGAGI. The CDR3 has 15 amino acids. The CDR3: CASSYGAPNTGELFF. CDR3 coding DNA: TGTGCCAGCAGTTACGGTGCGCCGAACACCGGGGAGCTGTTTTTT.

The chain recombines TRBV4-1 with TRBJ1-6; TRBD1 is a possible D gene (6 bases). CDR3 length: 15 amino acids. Deletions cut 3 bases from V and 7 bases from J, with 13 bases between. Per the germline V gene, CDR1 is MGHRA and CDR2 is YSYEKL. For the CDR3, the DNA is TGCGCCAGCAGCCAGCTCAGGGGCGCCAATTCACCCCTCCACTTT. Amino acid sequence: CASSQLRGANSPLHF.

V gene TRBV4-3 combines with J gene TRBJ1-5; perhaps TRBD1 as D (6 bases). The CDR3 is 18 amino acids. Germline V gives CDR1 LGHNA, CDR2 YSLEER. Trimming took off 0 bases at V and 0 bases at J, with 15 bases between the two ends. Written as DNA, the CDR3 is TGCGCCAGCAGCCAAGATCCTGGCAGGGGTTCTAGCAATCAGCCCCAGCATTTT. Residues: CASSQDPGRGSSNQPQHF.